Listed below are T cell receptor beta chains from one sample, sequenced in a study of T cell responses to AZD1222 COVID-19 vaccine. Assay used: immunoSEQ multiplex PCR; TCRdb lists only in-frame clones, some missing. The table lists over 110,000 clones, approximately 87% of them singletons. The source was peripheral blood, collected 28 days after the second AZD1222 dose. These receptors originate from an adult who received the AZD1222 COVID-19 vaccine. The CDR3 runs from the conserved cysteine through the conserved F or W. The D gene is left open where the match is weak. Clone size, where shown, is once, few, many, or a class for clones that have expanded.

cdr3_nt: TGTGCCAGCAGCCAAGATGACAGACTCTCCTATAATTCACCCCTCCACTTT
cdr3_aa: CASSQDDRLSYNSPLHF
d_call: .
cdr3_length: 17
v_call: TRBV3-1/TRBV3-2
j_call: TRBJ1-6
clone_size: .

cdr3_nt: TGTGCCAGCAGTACCTTAGCGGGGGGGCATGGTGAGCAGTTCTTC
cdr3_aa: CASSTLAGGHGEQFF
d_call: TRBD2
cdr3_length: 15
v_call: TRBV6-5
j_call: TRBJ2-1
clone_size: .

cdr3_nt: TGTGCCAGCAGCTTAGCGGGGGGGACCGGGGAGCTGTTTTTT
cdr3_aa: CASSLAGGTGELFF
d_call: TRBD2
cdr3_length: 14
v_call: TRBV11-3
j_call: TRBJ2-2
clone_size: .

cdr3_nt: TGTGCCAGCCAGAGCGGGGCCACAGATACGCAGTATTTT
cdr3_aa: CASQSGATDTQYF
d_call: TRBD2
cdr3_length: 13
v_call: TRBV2
j_call: TRBJ2-3
clone_size: .

cdr3_nt: TGTGCCACCAGCCGACAGGGGGCTAGCAATCAGCCCCAGCATTTT
cdr3_aa: CATSRQGASNQPQHF
d_call: TRBD1
cdr3_length: 15
v_call: TRBV15
j_call: TRBJ1-5
clone_size: few

cdr3_nt: TGCAGCGTTGAACGGACTAGCGGTCCGAGGACAGATACGCAGTATTTT
cdr3_aa: CSVERTSGPRTDTQYF
d_call: TRBD2
cdr3_length: 16
v_call: TRBV29-1
j_call: TRBJ2-3
clone_size: .

cdr3_nt: TGCAGCGTTGTTGACAGGGTCTTCAACGAGCAGTACTTC
cdr3_aa: CSVVDRVFNEQYF
d_call: TRBD1
cdr3_length: 13
v_call: TRBV29-1
j_call: TRBJ2-7
clone_size: .

cdr3_nt: TGTGCCAGCAGCCAAGGGAGGAGAAACACCATATATTTT
cdr3_aa: CASSQGRRNTIYF
d_call: .
cdr3_length: 13
v_call: TRBV3-1/TRBV3-2
j_call: TRBJ1-3
clone_size: .

cdr3_nt: TGCGCCAGCAGTGATTTCGGCGGGAGTACAGATACGCAGTATTTT
cdr3_aa: CASSDFGGSTDTQYF
d_call: TRBD2
cdr3_length: 15
v_call: TRBV10-2
j_call: TRBJ2-3
clone_size: .

cdr3_nt: TGTGCCAGCAGTCCCCTTGGTGGGCCGAGCTACGAGCAGTACTTC
cdr3_aa: CASSPLGGPSYEQYF
d_call: .
cdr3_length: 15
v_call: TRBV7-3
j_call: TRBJ2-7
clone_size: .

cdr3_nt: TGCGCCAGCAGCTTTCGGACAGGGGGCACCGGGGAGCTGTTTTTT
cdr3_aa: CASSFRTGGTGELFF
d_call: TRBD1
cdr3_length: 15
v_call: TRBV5-1
j_call: TRBJ2-2
clone_size: .

cdr3_nt: TGTGCCAGCAGCTTAAGGGACATTAATTCACCCCTCCACTTT
cdr3_aa: CASSLRDINSPLHF
d_call: .
cdr3_length: 14
v_call: TRBV7-9
j_call: TRBJ1-6
clone_size: .

cdr3_nt: TGTGCCAGCAGCGTAGCCCCTGGCTACGAGCAGTACTTC
cdr3_aa: CASSVAPGYEQYF
d_call: .
cdr3_length: 13
v_call: TRBV9
j_call: TRBJ2-7
clone_size: .

cdr3_nt: TGTGCCAGTAGTATAGCCCCCCGTGGGACAAGAATGAACACTGAAGCTTTCTTT
cdr3_aa: CASSIAPRGTRMNTEAFF
d_call: .
cdr3_length: 18
v_call: TRBV19
j_call: TRBJ1-1
clone_size: .

cdr3_nt: TGTGCCAGCAGCCCCCGACAGGGGTCCACAGATACGCAGTATTTT
cdr3_aa: CASSPRQGSTDTQYF
d_call: TRBD1
cdr3_length: 15
v_call: TRBV7-6
j_call: TRBJ2-3
clone_size: .

cdr3_nt: TGCAGCGTTGTGCTTCGGGTTAGCGACACTGAAGCTTTCTTT
cdr3_aa: CSVVLRVSDTEAFF
d_call: .
cdr3_length: 14
v_call: TRBV29-1
j_call: TRBJ1-1
clone_size: .

cdr3_nt: TGTGCCAGCAAGGGGGGGCAGGGAGGTCAGCCCCAGCATTTT
cdr3_aa: CASKGGQGGQPQHF
d_call: .
cdr3_length: 14
v_call: TRBV6-5
j_call: TRBJ1-5
clone_size: few

cdr3_nt: TGTGCCATCTCAACGCCAGGGCATCAGCCCCAGCATTTT
cdr3_aa: CAISTPGHQPQHF
d_call: .
cdr3_length: 13
v_call: TRBV6-6
j_call: TRBJ1-5
clone_size: .

cdr3_nt: TGTGCCAGCAGTGAAACAGGGCCCAACTATGGCTACACCTTC
cdr3_aa: CASSETGPNYGYTF
d_call: .
cdr3_length: 14
v_call: TRBV28
j_call: TRBJ1-2
clone_size: .

cdr3_nt: TGTGCCATCAGTGAGTCGGCAGGGGGGAGGAACACTGAAGCTTTCTTT
cdr3_aa: CAISESAGGRNTEAFF
d_call: TRBD1
cdr3_length: 16
v_call: TRBV10-3
j_call: TRBJ1-1
clone_size: .

cdr3_nt: TGTGCCAGCAGCCGGGACAGAGGAAACACCATATATTTT
cdr3_aa: CASSRDRGNTIYF
d_call: TRBD1
cdr3_length: 13
v_call: TRBV7-3
j_call: TRBJ1-3
clone_size: .

cdr3_nt: TGTGCCAGCAGCTTATTAGCGGGGGGGCGGAGAGAGACCCAGTACTTC
cdr3_aa: CASSLLAGGRRETQYF
d_call: TRBD2
cdr3_length: 16
v_call: TRBV7-6
j_call: TRBJ2-5
clone_size: .

cdr3_nt: TGTGCCAGCAGTTCCGGGACGGCAATTTATGGCTACACCTTC
cdr3_aa: CASSSGTAIYGYTF
d_call: .
cdr3_length: 14
v_call: TRBV28
j_call: TRBJ1-2
clone_size: .

cdr3_nt: TGCGCCAGCAGCCAAGATCTCGACAGGGAGGTTCTGAACACTGAAGCTTTCTTT
cdr3_aa: CASSQDLDREVLNTEAFF
d_call: TRBD1
cdr3_length: 18
v_call: TRBV4-3
j_call: TRBJ1-1
clone_size: .

cdr3_nt: TGTGCCAGCTCTGGTGGGTCCTATAATTCACCCCTCCACTTT
cdr3_aa: CASSGGSYNSPLHF
d_call: .
cdr3_length: 14
v_call: TRBV9
j_call: TRBJ1-6
clone_size: .

cdr3_nt: TGTGCCAGCAGTGAGTACAGGGTGAACACCGGGGAGCTGTTTTTT
cdr3_aa: CASSEYRVNTGELFF
d_call: .
cdr3_length: 15
v_call: TRBV6-1
j_call: TRBJ2-2
clone_size: .

cdr3_nt: TGTGCCAGCAGCCGAAGTATCGGGGGAAGGGGACCCTACAATGAGCAGTTCTTC
cdr3_aa: CASSRSIGGRGPYNEQFF
d_call: .
cdr3_length: 18
v_call: TRBV11-2
j_call: TRBJ2-1
clone_size: .

cdr3_nt: TGTGCCAGCAGCCAAGTAGACGAGCAGTACTTC
cdr3_aa: CASSQVDEQYF
d_call: .
cdr3_length: 11
v_call: TRBV3-1/TRBV3-2
j_call: TRBJ2-7
clone_size: .

cdr3_nt: TGTGCCAGCAGTCCCCTCCACTATGGCTACACCTTC
cdr3_aa: CASSPLHYGYTF
d_call: .
cdr3_length: 12
v_call: TRBV28
j_call: TRBJ1-2
clone_size: few